This TCR beta chain was documented in a study of regulatory T cells in long-lasting Graves disease. Whole-study context: A definition of persistent Graves' disease required over 5 years of antithyroid drugs plus positive TSH receptor antibodies. The study's findings and limits: Persistent patients had more shared public clonotypes (fewer than 3,000) than new patients (just over 950).

As for time point: persistent/refractory GD, antithyroid drugs over 5 years with positive TRAb. TCR sequences were obtained from RNA taken from PBMCs. This CDR3 spans 13 amino acids. The germline CDR1 and CDR2 sequences are SGHTA and FQGNSA. The V end lost 1 base, the J end lost 8 bases, and 8 bases lay between the germline ends. With iRepertoire HTBI primers and Arm-PCR of CDR3 regions, TCR beta libraries were built. TCRdb reprocessed the multiplex PCR reads with MiXCR, giving one entry per CDR3 protein. The sample shows 300,000 to 500,000 distinct CDR3 sequences, around 21% of them seen only once. The count of this clonotype is one. The target antigen is unknown.

The chain is built from TRBV7-2 and TRBJ1-4; D is perhaps TRBD1 (5 bases). The sample was peripheral blood mononuclear cells (PBMCs), taken when the disease was refractory, from a patient treated with antithyroid drugs. This sequence was found in a female donor with Graves disease. The DNA for the CDR3 is TGTGCCAGCAGCTTAGAGGGGCGGGAAAAACTGTTTTTT. Amino acid sequence: CASSLEGREKLFF.